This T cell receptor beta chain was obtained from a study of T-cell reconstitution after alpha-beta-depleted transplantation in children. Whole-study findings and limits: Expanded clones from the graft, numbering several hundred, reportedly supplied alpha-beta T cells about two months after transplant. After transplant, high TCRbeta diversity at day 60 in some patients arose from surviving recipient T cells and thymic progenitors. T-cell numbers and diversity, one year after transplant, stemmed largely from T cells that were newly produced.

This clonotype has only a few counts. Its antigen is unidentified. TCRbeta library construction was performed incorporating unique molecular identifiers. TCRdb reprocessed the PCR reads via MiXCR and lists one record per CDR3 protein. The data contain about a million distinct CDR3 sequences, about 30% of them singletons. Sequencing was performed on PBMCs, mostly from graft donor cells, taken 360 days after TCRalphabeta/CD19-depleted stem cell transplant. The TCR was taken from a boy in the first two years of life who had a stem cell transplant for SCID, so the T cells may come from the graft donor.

The CDR3 nucleotides are TGCGCCAGCAGCCGGACACAGAGCAGCACAGATACGCAGTATTTT. This gives the protein CASSRTQSSTDTQYF. The gene calls are TRBV4-1 and TRBJ2-3, with a possible D match to TRBD1 (5 bases). Trimming removed 4 bases at V and 0 bases at J, with 11 bases between. Germline CDR1 reads MGHRA; CDR2 reads YSYEKL. The CDR3 sequence is 15 residues long.